The sample holds a few counts of the clone carrying this T cell receptor (beta chain). Its target is not known. This CDR3 has 15 residues. Germline values: CDR1 SGHRS, CDR2 YFSETQ. V lost 7 bases, J lost 2 bases, and 13 bases lay in between. From the 5' RACE reads, TCRdb called clonotypes with MiXCR, one entry per CDR3 protein. The sample consists of approximately 410,000 distinct CDR3 sequences, about a fifth of them appearing once. The sample belongs to a study of identical twins. General study points: The study found that models underestimated out-of-frame TCR alpha sharing in monozygotic twins. A partial confounding effect on zero-insertion analyses could come from invariant MAIT and iNKT cells. Among beta out-of-frame sequences, excess sharing between twins appeared weaker.

The material sequenced was naive T cells sorted from blood. This receptor was taken from a man aged 45 to 65 in good health. This chain joins TRBV5-1 and TRBJ2-6; TRBD2 is a possible D gene (6 bases). CDR3 amino acids: CASSTSTAGANVLTF. The CDR3, as DNA: TGCGCCAGCTCGACTAGTACAGCTGGGGCCAACGTCCTGACTTTC.